This TCR beta chain was captured in a study of breast tumors, draining lymph nodes, adjacent tissues. Study-level points and caveats: Tumor TCR diversity was below lymph nodes but above nontumor tissue. Luminal-like breast cancer showed significantly greater tumor-nontumor repertoire similarity than basal-like breast cancer did. Most tumor T cells seemingly derive from lymph node, then expand in tumor.

Samples came from axillary lymph nodes draining the breast cancer. This clonotype was detected once. The antigen remains unidentified. This could be a read error, since a much larger clone is one nucleotide away. Because the CDR3 is missing its conserved closing phenylalanine or tryptophan, this is likely a read error. One entry per CDR3 protein results from TCRdb running MiXCR on the multiplex PCR reads. The sample has about 80,000 distinct CDR3 sequences; about 20% are singletons. Trimming pared 7 bases from V and 8 bases from J, leaving 16 bases between. Germline lookup yields CDR1 SGHTS and CDR2 YDEGEE. The CDR3 totals 14 residues.

Sequencing used axillary lymph node tissue. The J gene is TRBJ2-6, the V gene TRBV5-8; D is perhaps TRBD2 (5 bases). The source of this sequence is a female donor with breast cancer. Some clones in this sample may be carry-over from other donors' samples. The CDR3 DNA reads TGTGCCAGCCCCGCCGACCTCGGGACCAACGTCCTGACTCTC. Its translation is CASPADLGTNVLTL.